One T cell receptor (beta chain) is described in this entry. A much more abundant neighbour one base away suggests this may be a read error. Authors' methods: Nucleated cell counts were estimated from reference gene primer amplification. Profiling relied on immunoSEQ multiplex PCR, and the TCRdb table lists in-frame clones only, not all of them. For V, J and clone size, that table is used; D and trimming come from the DNA. This table holds around 370,000 clones, approximately 91% found once. This record comes from a study of blood T cell repertoires in COVID-19. The junction had 3 bases not matched to a gene; V was cut back by 2 bases and J by 3 bases. In germline, CDR1 is SGHNT, CDR2 YYREEE (reference sequence). The CDR3 is 14 amino acids.

Sequences were obtained from peripheral blood. The receptor was derived from a woman in her 70s with COVID-19, enrolled during active disease. The chain links TRBV5-4 to TRBJ1-1; 8 bases map to TRBD1. The CDR3 loop reads CASSLQGVDTEAFF. The DNA for the CDR3 is TGTGCCAGCAGCTTACAGGGGGTCGACACTGAAGCTTTCTTT.